This T cell receptor beta chain was obtained from a study of blood T cell repertoires in COVID-19. Across the whole study: Specimens from acute and convalescent COVID-19 originated in the United States, Italy and Spain.

Germline V gene sequence: CDR1 SGDLS, CDR2 YYNGEE. CDR3 length: 13 amino acids. V was shortened by 0 bases and J by 9 bases, with 12 bases between the two germline ends. The data were produced by immunoSEQ multiplex PCR, yet TCRdb's version contains in-frame clones alone and is incomplete. The sample records 200,000 to 300,000 clones, 70% to 85% being singletons. The rearrangement uses TRBV9 and TRBJ1-1; D uncertain. The sequencing input was peripheral blood. The receptor was isolated from an elderly man with acute or convalescent COVID-19. The CDR3 reads CASSVGPRDKAFF. The CDR3 coding sequence is TGTGCCAGCAGCGTAGGACCCCGGGATAAAGCTTTCTTT.